This entry describes one T cell receptor beta chain. The treatment was: some 20 received Ad26.COV2.S at low or high dose, single or two shots; a few received placebo; per-sample allocation not given. Sample collection was performed on day 63 after the first vaccine or placebo injection. Libraries were prepared by immunoSEQ multiplex PCR; TCRdb keeps only in-frame clonotypes and omits some of them. The repertoire holds a few hundred thousand clones, with around 82% as singletons. From germline, CDR1 is KGHSH and CDR2 LQKENI. The V gene lost 3 bases and the J gene lost 1 base, with 6 bases spanning the gap. The CDR3 runs to 13 residues. This entry comes from a study of Ad26.COV2.S vaccination and SARS-CoV-2 variants.

The chain recombines TRBV18 with TRBJ2-5, with D tentatively TRBD1 or TRBD2 (5 bases each). The clonotype was recovered from a person between 18 and 65 years old who received the Ad26.COV2.S COVID-19 vaccine or a placebo. The sequencing used peripheral blood, collected in a trial of Ad26.COV2.S vaccine versus placebo. The CDR3 spells CASSPGAQETQYF. In DNA form, the CDR3 reads TGTGCCAGCTCACCCGGGGCCCAAGAGACCCAGTACTTC.